The 6 T cell receptor beta chains below all came from one sample that was sequenced in a study of regulatory T cells in long-lasting Graves disease. Time point: newly diagnosed GD, antithyroid drugs for less than 3 months. Following extraction of RNA from PBMCs, that RNA was used to make the TCR library. The authors built TCR beta libraries using iRepertoire HTBI primers and Arm-PCR of CDR3 regions. TCRdb used MiXCR to reprocess the multiplex PCR reads, holding one entry per CDR3 protein. The sample carries 400,000 to 500,000 distinct CDR3 sequences, around 15% recorded once. These data also formed part of another study, on T cells in Graves' hyperthyroidism and ophthalmopathy.

Source: peripheral blood mononuclear cells (PBMCs), taken at new diagnosis, from a patient treated with antithyroid drugs. The receptors here all came from a woman aged 45-65 years with Graves disease.

In its sample, this clonotype was seen many times. V usage is TRBV27 and J usage is TRBJ2-4; the D gene is possibly TRBD1 (5 bases). The V gene lost 5 bases and the J gene lost 3 bases, with 11 bases spanning the gap. CDR3 length: 14 residues. The germline gives CDR1 MNHEY, CDR2 SMNVEV (reference sequence). The CDR3 loop is CASSLMGHKNIQYF. CDR3 nucleotide sequence: TGTGCCAGCAGTCTAATGGGGCACAAAAACATTCAGTACTTC.

This sequence joins TRBV5-1 and TRBJ2-1; D ambiguous. The ends were cut back, 3 bases at V and 5 bases at J, with 9 bases in the middle. This CDR3 comprises 13 residues. The V gene's germline CDR1 is SGHRS and CDR2 YFSETQ. This CDR3 is CASSSGSDNEQFF. CDR3 nucleotides: TGCGCCAGCAGCTCCGGCTCGGACAATGAGCAGTTCTTC.

V is TRBV6-1 and J is TRBJ2-1; 8 bases are shared with TRBD2. This CDR3 region has 16 residues. Germline values: CDR1 MNHNS, CDR2 SASEGT. The V gene end was trimmed by 6 bases and the J gene end by 1 base; junction bases not matched to a gene: 8. CDR3 in amino acids: CASSQLSGGSYNEQFF. The CDR3 DNA is TGTGCCAGCAGCCAACTTTCGGGAGGGTCCTACAATGAGCAGTTCTTC.

This clonotype came up many times. The chain combines TRBV5-1 with TRBJ2-5; 7 bases align to TRBD1. Germline CDR1 reads SGHRS; CDR2 reads YFSETQ. The CDR3 runs 14 residues. With V trimmed by 5 bases and J by 0 bases, 4 bases remained unmatched. This chain's CDR3 is CASRKGTDQETQYF. As DNA, the CDR3 is TGCGCCAGCAGAAAAGGGACAGACCAAGAGACCCAGTACTTC.

This clonotype was observed at least ten times. The chain uses TRBV7-3 and TRBJ2-7, with 7 bases that match TRBD2. The germline V gene encodes CDR1 SGHTA and CDR2 FQGTGA. The CDR3 is made up of 17 amino acids. V lost 5 bases and J lost 3; bases outside the gene matches: 16. The CDR3 reads CASSPEGSSGPVYEQYF. The CDR3 DNA reads as TGTGCCAGCAGCCCGGAGGGCTCTAGCGGACCAGTCTACGAGCAGTACTTC.

This clonotype was recorded a few times. The rearrangement joins TRBV18 to TRBJ2-1; D might be TRBD1 (6 bases). V lost 6 bases to trimming and J lost 3 bases, with 21 bases between them. The CDR3 consists of 17 residues. Germline V lookup: CDR1 KGHSH, CDR2 LQKENI. The CDR3 sequence is CASSPRSPGHDYNEQFF. The CDR3 DNA reads TGTGCCAGCTCCCCCCGCTCCCCGGGACACGACTACAATGAGCAGTTCTTC. Complete variable domain (other parts from reference TRBV18 and TRBJ2-1): NAGVMQNPRHLVRRRGQEARLRCSPMKGHSHVYWYRQLPEEGLKFMVYLQKENIIDESGMPKERFSAEFPKEGPSILRIQQVVRGDSAAYFCASSPRSPGHDYNEQFFGPGTRLTVL.